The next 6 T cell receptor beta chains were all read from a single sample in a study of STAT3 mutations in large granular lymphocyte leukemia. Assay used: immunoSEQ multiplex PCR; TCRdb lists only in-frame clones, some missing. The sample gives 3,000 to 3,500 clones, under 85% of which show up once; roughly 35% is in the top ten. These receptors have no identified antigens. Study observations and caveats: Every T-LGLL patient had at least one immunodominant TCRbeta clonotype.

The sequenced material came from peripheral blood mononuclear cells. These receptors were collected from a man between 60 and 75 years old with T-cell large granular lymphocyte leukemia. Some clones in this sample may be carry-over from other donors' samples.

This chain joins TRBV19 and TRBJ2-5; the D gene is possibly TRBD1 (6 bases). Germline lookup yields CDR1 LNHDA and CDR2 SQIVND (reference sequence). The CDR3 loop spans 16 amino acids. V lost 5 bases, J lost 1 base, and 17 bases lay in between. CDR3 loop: CASSPLDTGLQETQYF. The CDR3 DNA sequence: TGTGCCAGTAGTCCCCTGGATACAGGGCTCCAAGAGACCCAGTACTTC. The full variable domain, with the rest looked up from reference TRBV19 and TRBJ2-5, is DGGITQSPKYLFRKEGQNVTLSCEQNLNHDAMYWYRQDPGQGLRLIYYSQIVNDFQKGDIAEGYSVSREKKESFPLTVTSAQKNPTAFYLCASSPLDTGLQETQYFGPGTRLLVL.

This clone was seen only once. This CDR3 reads CASSSGLTKAYNEQFF. For the CDR3, the DNA is TGTGCCAGCAGCTCGGGCCTCACCAAGGCCTACAATGAGCAGTTCTTC. This rearrangement joins TRBV7-9 to TRBJ2-1, with no clear D. CDR1 and CDR2 (germline): SEHNR, FQNEAQ (reference sequence). V was clipped by 4 bases and J by 2 bases, with 15 bases between them. The CDR3 has 16 residues.

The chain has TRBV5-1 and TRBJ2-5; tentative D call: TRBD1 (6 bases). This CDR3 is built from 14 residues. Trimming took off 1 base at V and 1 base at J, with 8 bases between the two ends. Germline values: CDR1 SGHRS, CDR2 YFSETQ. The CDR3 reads CASSLRGSQETQYF. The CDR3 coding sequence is TGCGCCAGCAGCTTGAGGGGGTCCCAAGAGACCCAGTACTTC.

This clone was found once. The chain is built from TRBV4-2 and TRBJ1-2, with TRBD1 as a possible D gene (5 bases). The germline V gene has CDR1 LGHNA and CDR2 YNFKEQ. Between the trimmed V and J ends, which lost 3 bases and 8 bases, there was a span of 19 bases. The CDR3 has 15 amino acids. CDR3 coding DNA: TGTGCCAGCAGCCAGCTGGACACCCAAGGGAAGGGCTACACCTTC. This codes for CASSQLDTQGKGYTF.

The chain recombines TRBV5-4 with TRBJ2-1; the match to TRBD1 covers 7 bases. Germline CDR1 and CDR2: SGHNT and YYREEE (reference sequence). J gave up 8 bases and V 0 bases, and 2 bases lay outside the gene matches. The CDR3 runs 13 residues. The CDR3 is CASSLGTGDEQFF. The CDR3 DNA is TGTGCCAGCAGCTTGGGGACAGGAGATGAGCAGTTCTTC.

CDR3 residues: CASSLVGETEAFF. CDR3 coding DNA: TGTGCCAGCAGTTTGGTAGGAGAGACTGAAGCTTTCTTT. V is TRBV6-6 and J is TRBJ1-1; D remains ambiguous. Germline-derived CDR1 and CDR2 are MNHNY and SVGAGI (reference sequence). This CDR3 has 13 residues. V lost 4 bases, J lost 5 bases, and 11 bases lay in between.